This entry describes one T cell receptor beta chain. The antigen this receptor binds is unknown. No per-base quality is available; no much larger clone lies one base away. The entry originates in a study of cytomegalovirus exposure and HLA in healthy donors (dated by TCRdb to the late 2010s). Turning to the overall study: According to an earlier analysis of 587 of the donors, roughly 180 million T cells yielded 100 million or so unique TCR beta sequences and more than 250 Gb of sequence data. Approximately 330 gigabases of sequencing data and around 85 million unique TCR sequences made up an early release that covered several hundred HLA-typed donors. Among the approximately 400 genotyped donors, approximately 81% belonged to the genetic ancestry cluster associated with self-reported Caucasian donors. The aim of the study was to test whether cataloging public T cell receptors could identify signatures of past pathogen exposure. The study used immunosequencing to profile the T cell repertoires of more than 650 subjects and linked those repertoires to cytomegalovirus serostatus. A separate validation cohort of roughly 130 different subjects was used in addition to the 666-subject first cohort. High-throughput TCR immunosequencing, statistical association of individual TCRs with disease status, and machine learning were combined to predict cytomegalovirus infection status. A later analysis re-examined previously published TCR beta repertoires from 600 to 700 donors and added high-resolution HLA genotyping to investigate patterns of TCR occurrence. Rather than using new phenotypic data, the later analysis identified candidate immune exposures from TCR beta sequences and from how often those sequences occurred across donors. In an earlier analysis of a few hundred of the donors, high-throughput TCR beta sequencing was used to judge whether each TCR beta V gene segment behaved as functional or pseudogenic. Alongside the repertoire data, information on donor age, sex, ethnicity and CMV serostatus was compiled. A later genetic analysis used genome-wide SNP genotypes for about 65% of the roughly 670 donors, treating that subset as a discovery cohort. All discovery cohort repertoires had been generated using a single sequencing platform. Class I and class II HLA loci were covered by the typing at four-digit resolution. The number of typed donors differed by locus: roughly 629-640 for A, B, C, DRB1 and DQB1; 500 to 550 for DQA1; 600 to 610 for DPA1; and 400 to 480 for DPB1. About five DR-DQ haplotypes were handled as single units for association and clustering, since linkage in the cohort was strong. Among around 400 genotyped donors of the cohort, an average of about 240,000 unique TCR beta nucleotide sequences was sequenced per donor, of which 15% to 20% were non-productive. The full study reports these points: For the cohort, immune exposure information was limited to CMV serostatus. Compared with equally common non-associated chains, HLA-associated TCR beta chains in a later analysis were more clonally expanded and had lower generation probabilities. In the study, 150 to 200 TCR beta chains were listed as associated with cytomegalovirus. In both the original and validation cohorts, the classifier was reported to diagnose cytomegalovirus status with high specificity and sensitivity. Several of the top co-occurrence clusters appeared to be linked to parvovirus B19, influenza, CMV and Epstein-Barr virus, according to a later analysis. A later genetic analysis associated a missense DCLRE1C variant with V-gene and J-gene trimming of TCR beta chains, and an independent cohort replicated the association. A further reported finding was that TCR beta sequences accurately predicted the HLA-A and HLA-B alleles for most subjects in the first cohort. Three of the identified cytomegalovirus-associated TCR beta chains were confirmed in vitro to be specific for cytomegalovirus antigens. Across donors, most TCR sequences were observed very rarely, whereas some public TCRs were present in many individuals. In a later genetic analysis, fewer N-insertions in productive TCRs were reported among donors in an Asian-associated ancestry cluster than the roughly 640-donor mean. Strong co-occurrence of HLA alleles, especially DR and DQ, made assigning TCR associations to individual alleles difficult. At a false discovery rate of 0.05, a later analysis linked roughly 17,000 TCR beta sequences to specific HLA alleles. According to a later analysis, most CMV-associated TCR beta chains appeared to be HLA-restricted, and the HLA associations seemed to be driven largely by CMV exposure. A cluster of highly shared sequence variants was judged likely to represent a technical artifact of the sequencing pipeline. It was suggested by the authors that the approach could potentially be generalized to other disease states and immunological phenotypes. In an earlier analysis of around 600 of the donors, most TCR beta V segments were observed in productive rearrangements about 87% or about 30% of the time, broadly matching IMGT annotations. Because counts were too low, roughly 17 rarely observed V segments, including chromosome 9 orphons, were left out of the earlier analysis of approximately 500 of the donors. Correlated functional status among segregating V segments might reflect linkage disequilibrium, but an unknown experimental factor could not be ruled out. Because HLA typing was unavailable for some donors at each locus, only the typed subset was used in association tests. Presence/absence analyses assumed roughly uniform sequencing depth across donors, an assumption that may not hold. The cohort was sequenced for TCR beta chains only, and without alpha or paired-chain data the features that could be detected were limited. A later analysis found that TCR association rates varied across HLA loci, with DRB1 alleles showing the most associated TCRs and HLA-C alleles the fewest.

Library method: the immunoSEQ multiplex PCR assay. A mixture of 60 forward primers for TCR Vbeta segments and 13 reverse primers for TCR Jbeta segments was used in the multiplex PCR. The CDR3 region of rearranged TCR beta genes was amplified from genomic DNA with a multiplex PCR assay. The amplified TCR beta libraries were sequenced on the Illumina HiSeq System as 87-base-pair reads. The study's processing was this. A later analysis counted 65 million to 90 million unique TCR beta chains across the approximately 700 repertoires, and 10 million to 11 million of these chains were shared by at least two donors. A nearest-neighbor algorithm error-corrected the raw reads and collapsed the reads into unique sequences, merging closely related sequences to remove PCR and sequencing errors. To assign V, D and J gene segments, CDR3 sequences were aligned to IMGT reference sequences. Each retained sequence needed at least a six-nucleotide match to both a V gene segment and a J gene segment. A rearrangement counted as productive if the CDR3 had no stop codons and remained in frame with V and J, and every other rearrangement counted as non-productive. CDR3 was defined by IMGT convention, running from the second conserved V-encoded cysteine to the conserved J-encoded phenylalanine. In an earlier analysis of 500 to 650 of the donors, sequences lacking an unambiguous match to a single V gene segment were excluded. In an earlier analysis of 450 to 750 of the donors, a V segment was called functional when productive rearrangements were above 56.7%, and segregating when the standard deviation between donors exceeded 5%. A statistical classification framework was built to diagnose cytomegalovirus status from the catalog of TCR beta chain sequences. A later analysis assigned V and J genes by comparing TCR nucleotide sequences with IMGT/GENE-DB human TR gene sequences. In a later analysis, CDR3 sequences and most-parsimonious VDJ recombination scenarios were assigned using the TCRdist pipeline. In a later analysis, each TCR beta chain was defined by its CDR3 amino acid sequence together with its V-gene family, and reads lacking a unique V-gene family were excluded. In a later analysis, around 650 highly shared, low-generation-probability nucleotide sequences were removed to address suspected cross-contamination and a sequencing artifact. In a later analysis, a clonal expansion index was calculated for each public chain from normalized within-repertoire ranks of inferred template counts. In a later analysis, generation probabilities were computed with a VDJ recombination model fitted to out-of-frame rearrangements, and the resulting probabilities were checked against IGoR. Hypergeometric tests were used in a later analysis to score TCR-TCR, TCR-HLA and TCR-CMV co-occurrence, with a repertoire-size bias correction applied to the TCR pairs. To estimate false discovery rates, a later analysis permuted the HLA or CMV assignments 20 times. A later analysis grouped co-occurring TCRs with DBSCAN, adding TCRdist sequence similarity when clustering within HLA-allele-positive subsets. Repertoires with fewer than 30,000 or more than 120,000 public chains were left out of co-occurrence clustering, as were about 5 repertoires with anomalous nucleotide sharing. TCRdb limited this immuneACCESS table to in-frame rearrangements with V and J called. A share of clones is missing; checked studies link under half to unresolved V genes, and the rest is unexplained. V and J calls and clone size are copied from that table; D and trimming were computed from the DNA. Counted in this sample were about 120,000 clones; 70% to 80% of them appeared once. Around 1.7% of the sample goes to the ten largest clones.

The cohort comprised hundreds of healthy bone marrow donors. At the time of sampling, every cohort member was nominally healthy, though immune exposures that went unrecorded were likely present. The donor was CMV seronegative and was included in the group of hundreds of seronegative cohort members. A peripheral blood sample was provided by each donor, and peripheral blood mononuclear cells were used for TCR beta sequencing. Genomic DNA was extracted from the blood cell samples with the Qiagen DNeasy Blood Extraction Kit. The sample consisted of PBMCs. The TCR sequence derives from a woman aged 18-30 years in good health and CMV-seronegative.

At the DNA level, the sequence is TGTGCCAGCAGTTTCCGGGACAGGGGAGAGACCCAGTACTTC. Translated, this gives CASSFRDRGETQYF. The chain was built from TRBV28 and TRBJ2-5, and 10 bases in between align with TRBD1. The CDR3 runs 14 amino acids, cysteine and phenylalanine included. Only CDR3 DNA remains: 42 bases, in frame from the first base. Trimming leaves V shorter by 3 bases and J shorter by 4 bases, with the junction holding 2 bases beyond the gene matches. Based on the germline V gene, the CDR1 and CDR2 sequences are MDHEN and SYDVKM.